This T cell receptor (beta chain) was found in a study of beta chain features in type 1 diabetes. Turning to the study itself: Healthy donors resembled patients in age, gender and cell yields. Overall study findings and caveats: Patients' naive, central memory and regulatory TCRB repertoires appeared more alike than those of healthy donors.

CDR3 length equals 13 residues. The V and J ends lost 3 bases and 8 bases respectively, with 13 bases between them. Germline V lookup: CDR1 LNHDA, CDR2 SQIVND (reference sequence). The entirety of the isolated RNA underwent reverse transcription, so expressed TCRB transcripts were sequenced. Sequencing used immunoSEQ multiplex PCR; TCRdb keeps in-frame clones, though not all of them. The sample has some 150,000 clones; approximately 9.2% are singletons. With regard to this clone: The target antigen is unknown.

This sequence was found in a man between 18 and 29 years old in good health. The chain has TRBV19 and TRBJ1-2, with no clear D. The sample was central memory CD4+ T cells from blood. Here the CDR3 reads CASSINKDWGYTF. CDR3 in DNA: TGTGCCAGTAGTATCAACAAGGACTGGGGCTACACCTTC.